The clone carrying this T cell receptor (beta chain) was observed a handful of times. Its antigen is as yet unknown. The data stem from a study of early stage breast cancer tumors. Study summary: Most invasive tumors, twelve of 16, were ER+/PR+/HER2-. Samples were sequenced at 7.5 to 10-fold average coverage. Points from the study as a whole: In about 90% of the 16 patients, blood comparison separated tumor from normal breast.

Some clones are missing from TCRdb's copy, which holds only in-frame ones; the method was immunoSEQ multiplex PCR. Of some 72,000 clones listed, around four fifths are singletons. Sequenced: blood. The source is a person between 55 and 69 years old with breast cancer.

The CDR3 region has the DNA TGTGCCAGCAGTTCGAAGGGTAATCAGCCCCAGCATTTT. This translates into CASSSKGNQPQHF. The chain recombines TRBV6-1 with TRBJ1-5; D gene uncertain. The CDR3 is 13 amino acids. The germline gives CDR1 MNHNS, CDR2 SASEGT. Trimming shortened V by 5 bases and J by 4 bases, and 9 bases separated the two germline ends.